In this sample, the clone carrying this TCR beta chain turned up once. As originally analysed: The authors estimated nucleated cell counts from reference gene primer amplification. Data came from immunoSEQ multiplex PCR; TCRdb stores just in-frame clones and leaves some out. For V, J and clone size, that table is used; D and trimming come from the DNA. This table has about 98,000 clones, over 75% appearing once. Losses at the gene ends were 4 bases for V and 11 bases for J; bases not matched to a gene: 11. The CDR3 spans 13 residues. Germline CDR1 and CDR2: SGHTS and YDEGEE. The data belong to a study of blood T cell repertoires in COVID-19.

Sequences were obtained from peripheral blood. The V call is TRBV5-8, the J call TRBJ1-1, with 7 bases that match TRBD1. The source of this sequence is a woman aged 80 or over with acute or convalescent COVID-19. CDR3 sequence (DNA): TGTGCCAGCAGCGCGGGACAGAGCCGTCCGGCTTTCTTT. Its protein product is CASSAGQSRPAFF.